A single T cell receptor (beta chain) is shown here with its context. This record comes from a study of blood T cell repertoires in COVID-19. At the level of the study: The United States, Italy and Spain were the sources of the acute and convalescent COVID-19 samples. Nucleic acid was either cDNA or gDNA, and it came from T cells, B-cell-depleted T cells, or PBMCs.

It was during active infection that Seattle patients were enrolled and then longitudinally followed. V was shortened by 4 bases and J by 1 base, with 17 bases between the two germline ends. Germline lookup yields CDR1 MNHEY and CDR2 SMNVEV (reference sequence). This CDR3 contains 16 residues. Authors' processing steps: Quantification of nucleated cells was approximated via reference gene primer amplification. Method: immunoSEQ multiplex PCR; TCRdb's copy keeps in-frame clones and lacks some. Clone size and the V and J calls come from that table; the DNA yielded D and trimming. The repertoire holds approximately 270,000 clones, with around 85% as singletons.

Sequencing was done on a sample of peripheral blood. This rearrangement joins TRBV27 to TRBJ2-7; weak D call: TRBD1 (5 bases). The sequence came from a human donor with COVID-19, enrolled during active disease. The donor label of this sample is uncertain. CDR3 nucleotide sequence: TGTGCCAGCAGTTCGGACCCAAACAGGTTTTCCTACGAGCAGTACTTC. It yields the protein CASSSDPNRFSYEQYF.